This TCR beta chain appears in the sequencing data of a study of molecular identifiers for immune sequencing clone quantification. About the research overall: Split five ways in replicates, RNA from around 20,000 or 99,000 naive CD8 cells had four portions sequenced. Regarding the study as a whole: Clones above 20 RNA copies contained over 98% of effector molecules but under 1% of naive ones.

V lost 5 bases to trimming and J lost 3 bases, with 11 bases between them. CDR1 SEHNR and CDR2 FQNEAQ come from the germline V gene (reference sequence). This CDR3 contains 13 residues. Bulk TCR libraries were made with methods that had been previously described and with listed TCR primers. Using its own MiXCR run on the PCR reads, TCRdb lists one record per CDR3 protein. The sample includes 85,000 to 100,000 distinct CDR3 sequences, 24% seen only once; the top ten take around 0.92%. This clonotype has at least ten counts. Its target is unknown. Researchers sorted naive CD8 T cells as cells that were CD8+CD4-CCR7+CD45RA+.

V usage is TRBV7-9 and J usage is TRBJ2-7, with D unclear. This TCR was sampled from a human donor in good health. Some libraries in this study had Jurkat cell RNA spiked in. The specimen was naive CD8+ T cells from blood, with Jurkat cell RNA spiked in. Sample subset: FACS-sorted CD8+CD4-CCR7+CD45RA+ naive T cells. The CDR3 DNA is TGTGCCAGCAGCCCCATAGCCAGCTACGAGCAGTACTTC. Its protein product is CASSPIASYEQYF.